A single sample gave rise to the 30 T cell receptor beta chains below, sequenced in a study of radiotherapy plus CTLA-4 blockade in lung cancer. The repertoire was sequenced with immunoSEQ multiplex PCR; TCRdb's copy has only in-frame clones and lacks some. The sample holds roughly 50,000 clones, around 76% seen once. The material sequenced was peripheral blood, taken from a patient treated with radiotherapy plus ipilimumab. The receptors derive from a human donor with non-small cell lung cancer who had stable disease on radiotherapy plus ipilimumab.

The CDR3 spells CASSSTTGGVYEQYV. CDR3 sequence (DNA): TGTGCCAGCAGCTCCACGACAGGGGGTGTTTACGAGCAGTACGTC. The chain joins TRBV6-5 to TRBJ2-7, with TRBD1 matching 9 bases. The trim removed 6 bases at V and 4 bases at J, leaving 10 bases unmatched. CDR1 and CDR2 (germline): MNHEY, SVGAGI. The CDR3 has 15 amino acids.

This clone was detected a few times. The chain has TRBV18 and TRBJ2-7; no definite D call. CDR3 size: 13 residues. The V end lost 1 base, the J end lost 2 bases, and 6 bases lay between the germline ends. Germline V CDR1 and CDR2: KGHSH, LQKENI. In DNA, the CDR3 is TGTGCCAGCTCACCACTGGGGACCTACGAGCAGTACGTC. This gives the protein CASSPLGTYEQYV.

The CDR3 protein is CASSGDKPLYEQYV. DNA of the CDR3: TGTGCCAGCAGTGGCGACAAACCACTCTACGAGCAGTACGTC. This chain links TRBV28 with TRBJ2-7; no firm D call. V lost 5 bases and J 3 bases, leaving 14 bases between the germline ends. The CDR3 has 14 amino acids. CDR1 is MDHEN and CDR2 is SYDVKM in the germline V gene.

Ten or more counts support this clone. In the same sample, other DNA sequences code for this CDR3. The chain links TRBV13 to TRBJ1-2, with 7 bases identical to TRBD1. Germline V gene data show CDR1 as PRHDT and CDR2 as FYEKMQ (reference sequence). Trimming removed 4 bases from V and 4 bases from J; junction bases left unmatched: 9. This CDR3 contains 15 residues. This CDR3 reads CASSSGQGGGYGYTF. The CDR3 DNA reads TGTGCCAGCAGCTCGGGCCAGGGGGGGGGCTATGGCTACACCTTC.

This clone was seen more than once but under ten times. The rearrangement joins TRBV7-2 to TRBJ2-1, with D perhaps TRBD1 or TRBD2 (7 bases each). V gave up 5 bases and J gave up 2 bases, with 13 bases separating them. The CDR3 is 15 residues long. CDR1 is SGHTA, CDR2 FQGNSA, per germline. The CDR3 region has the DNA TGTGCCAGCAGCCAGGGGGGGGGCCCCTACAATGAGCAGTTCTTC. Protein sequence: CASSQGGGPYNEQFF.

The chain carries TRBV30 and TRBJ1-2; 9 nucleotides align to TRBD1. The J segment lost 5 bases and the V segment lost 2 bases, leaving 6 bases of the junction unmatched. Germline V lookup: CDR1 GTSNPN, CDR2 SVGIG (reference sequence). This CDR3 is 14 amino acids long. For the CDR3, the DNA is TGTGCCTGGAGTCCGGGACAGGGACCATATGGCTACACCTTC. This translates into CAWSPGQGPYGYTF.

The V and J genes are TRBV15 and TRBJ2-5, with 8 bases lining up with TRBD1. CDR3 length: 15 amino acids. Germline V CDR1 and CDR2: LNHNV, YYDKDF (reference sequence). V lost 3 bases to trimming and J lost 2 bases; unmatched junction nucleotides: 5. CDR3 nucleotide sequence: TGTGCCACCAGCAGGGGGGACAGGTCACAAGAGACCCAGTACTTC. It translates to CATSRGDRSQETQYF.

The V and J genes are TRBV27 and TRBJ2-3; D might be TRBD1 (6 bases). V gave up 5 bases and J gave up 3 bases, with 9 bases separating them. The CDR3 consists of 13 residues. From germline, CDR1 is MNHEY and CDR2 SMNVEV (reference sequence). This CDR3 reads CASSQQGTDTQYF. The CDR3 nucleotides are TGTGCCAGCAGTCAACAGGGAACAGATACGCAGTATTTT.

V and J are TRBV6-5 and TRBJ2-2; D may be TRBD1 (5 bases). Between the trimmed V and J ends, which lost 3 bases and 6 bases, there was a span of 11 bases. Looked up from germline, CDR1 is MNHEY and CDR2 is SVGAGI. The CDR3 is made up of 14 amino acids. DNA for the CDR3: TGTGCCAGCAGTTATTTGGGGCCGCCCGGGGAGCTGTTTTTT. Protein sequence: CASSYLGPPGELFF.

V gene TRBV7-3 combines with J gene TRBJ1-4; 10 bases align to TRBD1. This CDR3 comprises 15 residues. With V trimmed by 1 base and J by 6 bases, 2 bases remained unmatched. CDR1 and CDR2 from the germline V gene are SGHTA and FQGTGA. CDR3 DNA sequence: TGTGCCAGCAGCTTAAGGGGGACAGGGGATGAAAAACTGTTTTTT. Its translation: CASSLRGTGDEKLFF.

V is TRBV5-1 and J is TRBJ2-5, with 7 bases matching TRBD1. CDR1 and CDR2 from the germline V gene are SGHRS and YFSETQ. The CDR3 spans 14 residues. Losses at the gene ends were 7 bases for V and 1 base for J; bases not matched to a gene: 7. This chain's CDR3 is CASRDSTFQETQYF. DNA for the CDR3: TGCGCCAGCCGGGACAGCACCTTCCAAGAGACCCAGTACTTC. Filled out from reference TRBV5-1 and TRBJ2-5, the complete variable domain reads KAGVTQTPRYLIKTRGQQVTLSCSPISGHRSVSWYQQTPGQGLQFLFEYFSETQRNKGNFPGRFSGRQFSNSRSEMNVSTLELGDSALYLCASRDSTFQETQYFGPGTRLLVL.

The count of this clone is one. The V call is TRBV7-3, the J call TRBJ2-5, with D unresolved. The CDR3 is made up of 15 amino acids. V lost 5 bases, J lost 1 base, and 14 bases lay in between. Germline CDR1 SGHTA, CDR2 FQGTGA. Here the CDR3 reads CASSPTRTGQETQYF. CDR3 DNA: TGTGCCAGCAGCCCAACCCGGACGGGCCAAGAGACCCAGTACTTC.

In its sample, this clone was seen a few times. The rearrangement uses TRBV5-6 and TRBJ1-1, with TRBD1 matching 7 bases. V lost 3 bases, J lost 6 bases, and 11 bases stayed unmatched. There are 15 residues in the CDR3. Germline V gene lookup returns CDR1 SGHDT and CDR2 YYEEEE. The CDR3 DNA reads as TGTGCCAGCAGCTCACAGGGGTCGATACCTCCTGAAGCTTTCTTT. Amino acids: CASSSQGSIPPEAFF.

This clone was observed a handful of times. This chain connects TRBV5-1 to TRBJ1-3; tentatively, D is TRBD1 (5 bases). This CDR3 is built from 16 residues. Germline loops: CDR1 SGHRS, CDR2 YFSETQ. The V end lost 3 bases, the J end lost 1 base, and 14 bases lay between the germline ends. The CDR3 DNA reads TGCGCCAGCAGCTCCTCCGGAGCAGGGTCTGGAAACACCATATATTTT. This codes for CASSSSGAGSGNTIYF. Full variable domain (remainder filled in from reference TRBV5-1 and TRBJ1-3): KAGVTQTPRYLIKTRGQQVTLSCSPISGHRSVSWYQQTPGQGLQFLFEYFSETQRNKGNFPGRFSGRQFSNSRSEMNVSTLELGDSALYLCASSSSGAGSGNTIYFGEGSWLTVV.

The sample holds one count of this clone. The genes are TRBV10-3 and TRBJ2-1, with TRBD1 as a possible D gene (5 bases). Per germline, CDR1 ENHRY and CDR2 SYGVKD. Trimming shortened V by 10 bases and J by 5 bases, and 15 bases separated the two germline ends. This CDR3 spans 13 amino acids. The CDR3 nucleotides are TGTGCCACCACAGACAGAACCAACAATGAGCAGTTCTTC. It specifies CATTDRTNNEQFF.

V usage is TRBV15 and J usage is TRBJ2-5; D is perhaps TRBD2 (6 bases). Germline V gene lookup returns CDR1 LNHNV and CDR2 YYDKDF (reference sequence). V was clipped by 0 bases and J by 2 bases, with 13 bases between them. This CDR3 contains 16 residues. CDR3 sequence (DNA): TGTGCCACCAGCAGAGAGTTTGGCGGGACTCAAGAGACCCAGTACTTC. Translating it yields CATSREFGGTQETQYF.

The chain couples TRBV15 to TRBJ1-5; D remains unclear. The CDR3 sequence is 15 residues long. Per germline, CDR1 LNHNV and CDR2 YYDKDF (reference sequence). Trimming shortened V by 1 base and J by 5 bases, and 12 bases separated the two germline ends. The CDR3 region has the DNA TGTGCCACCAGCAGAGCGGTGGGCATCTATCAGCCCCAGCATTTT. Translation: CATSRAVGIYQPQHF. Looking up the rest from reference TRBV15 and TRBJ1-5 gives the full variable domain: DAMVIQNPRYQVTQFGKPVTLSCSQTLNHNVMYWYQQKSSQAPKLLFHYYDKDFNNEADTPDNFQSRRPNTSFCFLDIRSPGLGDTAMYLCATSRAVGIYQPQHFGDGTRLSIL.

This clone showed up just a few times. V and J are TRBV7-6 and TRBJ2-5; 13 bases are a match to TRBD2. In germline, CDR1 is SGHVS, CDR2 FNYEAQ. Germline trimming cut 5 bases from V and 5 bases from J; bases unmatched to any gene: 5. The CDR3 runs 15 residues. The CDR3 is CASSETSGGFETQYF. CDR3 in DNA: TGTGCCAGCAGCGAGACTAGCGGGGGGTTTGAGACCCAGTACTTC.

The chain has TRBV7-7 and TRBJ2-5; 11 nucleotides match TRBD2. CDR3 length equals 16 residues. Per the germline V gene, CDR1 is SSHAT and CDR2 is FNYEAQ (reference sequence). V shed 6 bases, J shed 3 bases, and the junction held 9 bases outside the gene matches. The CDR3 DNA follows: TGTGCCAGCAGGGAAGGTGTTAGCGGGGGGGAAGAGACCCAGTACTTC. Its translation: CASREGVSGGEETQYF.

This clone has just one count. In DNA form, the CDR3 reads TGCGCCAGCAGCGGTAGCGGGTACTACGAGCAGTACTTC. Protein product: CASSGSGYYEQYF. The rearrangement links TRBV10-1 to TRBJ2-7; the match to TRBD2 covers 7 bases. Germline trimming cut 6 bases from V and 3 bases from J; bases unmatched to any gene: 5. CDR1 WNHNN and CDR2 SYGVQD come from the germline V gene (reference sequence). The CDR3 totals 13 residues.

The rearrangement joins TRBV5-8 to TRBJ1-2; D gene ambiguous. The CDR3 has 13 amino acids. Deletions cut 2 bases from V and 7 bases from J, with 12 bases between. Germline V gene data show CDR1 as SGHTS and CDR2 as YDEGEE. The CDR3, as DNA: TGTGCCAGCAGCTTCGGGCTGGCAGGTGGCTACACCTTC. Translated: CASSFGLAGGYTF.

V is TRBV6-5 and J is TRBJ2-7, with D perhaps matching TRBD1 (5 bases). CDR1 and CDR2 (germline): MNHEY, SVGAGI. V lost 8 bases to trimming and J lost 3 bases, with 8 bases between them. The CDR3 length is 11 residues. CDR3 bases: TGTGCCAGCCAGGGCAACTACGAGCAGTACTTC. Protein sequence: CASQGNYEQYF.

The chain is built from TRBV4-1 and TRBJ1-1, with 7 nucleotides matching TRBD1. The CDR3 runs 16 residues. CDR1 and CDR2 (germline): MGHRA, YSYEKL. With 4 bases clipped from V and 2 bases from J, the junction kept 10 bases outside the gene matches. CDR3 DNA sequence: TGCGCCAGCAGCCTCACCTCGGGACAGCCCAACACTGAAGCTTTCTTT. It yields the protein CASSLTSGQPNTEAFF.

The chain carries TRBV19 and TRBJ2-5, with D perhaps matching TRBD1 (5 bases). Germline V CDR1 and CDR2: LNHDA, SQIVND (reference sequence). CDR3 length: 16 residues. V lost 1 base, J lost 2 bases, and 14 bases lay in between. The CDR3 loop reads CASSIVAGMQQETQYF. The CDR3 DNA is TGTGCCAGTAGTATAGTGGCAGGGATGCAACAAGAGACCCAGTACTTC.

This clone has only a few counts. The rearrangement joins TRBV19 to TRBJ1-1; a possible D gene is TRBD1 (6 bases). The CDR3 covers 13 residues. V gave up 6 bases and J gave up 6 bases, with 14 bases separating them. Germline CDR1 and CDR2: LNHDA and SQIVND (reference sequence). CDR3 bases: TGTGCCAGTAGCTATACAGGGTTATCTGAAGCTTTCTTT. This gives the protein CASSYTGLSEAFF.

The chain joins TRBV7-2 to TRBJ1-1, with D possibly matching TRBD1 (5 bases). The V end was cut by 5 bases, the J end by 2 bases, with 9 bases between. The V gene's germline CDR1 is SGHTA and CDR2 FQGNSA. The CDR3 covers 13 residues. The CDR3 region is CASSRDGNTEAFF. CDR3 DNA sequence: TGTGCCAGCAGCCGGGACGGAAACACTGAAGCTTTCTTT.

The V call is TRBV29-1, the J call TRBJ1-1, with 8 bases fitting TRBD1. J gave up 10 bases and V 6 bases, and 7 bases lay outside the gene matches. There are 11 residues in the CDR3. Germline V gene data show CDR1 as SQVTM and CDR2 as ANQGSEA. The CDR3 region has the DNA TGCAGCGTATCTACCGGGACAGGAGCTTTCTTT. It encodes CSVSTGTGAFF.

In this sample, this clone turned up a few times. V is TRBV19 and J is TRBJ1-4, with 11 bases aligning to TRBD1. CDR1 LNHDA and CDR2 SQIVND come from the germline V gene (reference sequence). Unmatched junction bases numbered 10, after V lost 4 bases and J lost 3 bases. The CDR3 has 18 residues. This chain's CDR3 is CASSKLRGQGASNEKLFF. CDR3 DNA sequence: TGTGCCAGTAGTAAATTGAGAGGACAGGGGGCTTCTAATGAAAAACTGTTTTTT. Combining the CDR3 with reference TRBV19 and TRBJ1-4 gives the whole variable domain DGGITQSPKYLFRKEGQNVTLSCEQNLNHDAMYWYRQDPGQGLRLIYYSQIVNDFQKGDIAEGYSVSREKKESFPLTVTSAQKNPTAFYLCASSKLRGQGASNEKLFFGSGTQLSVL.

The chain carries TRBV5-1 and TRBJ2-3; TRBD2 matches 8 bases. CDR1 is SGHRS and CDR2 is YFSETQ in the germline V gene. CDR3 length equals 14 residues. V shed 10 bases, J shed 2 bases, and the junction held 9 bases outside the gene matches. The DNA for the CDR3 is TGCGCCGGATCGGCGGGGGGCACCACAGATACGCAGTATTTT. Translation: CAGSAGGTTDTQYF.

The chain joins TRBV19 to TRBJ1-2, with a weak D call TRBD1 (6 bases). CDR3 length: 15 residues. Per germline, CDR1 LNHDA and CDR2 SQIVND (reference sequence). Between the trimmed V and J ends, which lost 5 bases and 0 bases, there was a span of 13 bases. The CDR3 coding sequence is TGTGCCAGTAGTGGGGGCCCGGGTCCTAACTATGGCTACACCTTC. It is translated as CASSGGPGPNYGYTF.